The clone carrying this T cell receptor (beta chain) showed up just a few times. As yet, its antigen is unknown. This sample is drawn from a study of STAT3 mutations in large granular lymphocyte leukemia. CDR3 length equals 16 residues. V lost 0 bases to trimming and J lost 6 bases, with 13 bases between them. Per the germline V gene, CDR1 is SGDLS and CDR2 is YYNGEE. The table came from immunoSEQ multiplex PCR; TCRdb's copy has only in-frame clones and leaves some out. The sample records tens of thousands of clones, more than 70% being singletons. Study findings and constraints: A small but highly pathogenic clone may have been missed. At least one immunodominant TCR beta clonotype appeared in every T-cell large granular lymphocyte leukemia patient.

The TCR was taken from a human donor with T large granular lymphocyte leukemia. Some clones in this sample may be carry-over from other donors' samples. The J gene is TRBJ1-6, the V gene TRBV9, with D possibly matching TRBD1 (6 bases). Sequenced input: PBMCs. The CDR3 DNA reads as TGTGCCAGCAGCGTAGAGGGGGGGCAGTTTAATTCACCCCTCCACTTT. Residues: CASSVEGGQFNSPLHF.